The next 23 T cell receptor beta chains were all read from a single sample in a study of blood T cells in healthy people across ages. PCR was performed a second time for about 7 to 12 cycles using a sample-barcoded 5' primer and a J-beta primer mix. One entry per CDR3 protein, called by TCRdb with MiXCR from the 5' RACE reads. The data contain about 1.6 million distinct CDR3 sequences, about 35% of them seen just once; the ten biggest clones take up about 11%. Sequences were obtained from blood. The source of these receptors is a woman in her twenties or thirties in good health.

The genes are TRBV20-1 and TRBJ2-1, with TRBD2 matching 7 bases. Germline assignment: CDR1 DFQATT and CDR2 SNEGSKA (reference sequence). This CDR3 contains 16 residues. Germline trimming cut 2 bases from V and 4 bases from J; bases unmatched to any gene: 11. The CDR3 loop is CSARSTGTTTYNEQFF. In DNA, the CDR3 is TGCAGTGCTAGATCCACCGGGACTACAACTTACAATGAGCAGTTCTTC.

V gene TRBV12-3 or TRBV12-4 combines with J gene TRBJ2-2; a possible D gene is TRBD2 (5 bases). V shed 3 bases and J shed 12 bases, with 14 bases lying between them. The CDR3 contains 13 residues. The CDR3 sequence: CASSLRAQRKLFF. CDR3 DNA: TGTGCCAGCAGTTTGCGGGCCCAAAGGAAGCTGTTTTTT.

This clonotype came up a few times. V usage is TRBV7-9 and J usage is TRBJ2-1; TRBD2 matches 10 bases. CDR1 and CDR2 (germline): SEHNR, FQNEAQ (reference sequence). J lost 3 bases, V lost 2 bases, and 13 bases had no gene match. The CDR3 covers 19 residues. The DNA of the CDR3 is TGTGCCAGCAGCTTAAGGGCTAGCGGGAGATATAGCTTCTACAATGAGCAGTTCTTC. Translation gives CASSLRASGRYSFYNEQFF.

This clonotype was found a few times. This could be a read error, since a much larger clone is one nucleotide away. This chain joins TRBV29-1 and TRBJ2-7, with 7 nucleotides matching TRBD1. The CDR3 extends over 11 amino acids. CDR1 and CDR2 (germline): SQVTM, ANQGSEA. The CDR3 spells CNVRDSYEQYF. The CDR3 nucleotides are TGCAACGTCCGGGACAGTTACGAGCAGTACTTC.

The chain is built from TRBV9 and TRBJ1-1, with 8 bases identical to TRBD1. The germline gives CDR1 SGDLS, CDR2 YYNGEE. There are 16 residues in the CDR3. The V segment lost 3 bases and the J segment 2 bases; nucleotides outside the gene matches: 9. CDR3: CASSDNTGGGNTEAFF. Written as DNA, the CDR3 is TGTGCCAGCAGCGACAACACAGGGGGAGGCAACACTGAAGCTTTCTTT.

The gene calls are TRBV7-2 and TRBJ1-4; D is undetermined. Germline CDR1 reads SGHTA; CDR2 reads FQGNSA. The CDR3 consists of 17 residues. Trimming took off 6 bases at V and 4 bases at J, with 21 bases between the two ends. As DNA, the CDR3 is TGTGCCAGCAGTTTGAACCTGATCGCTGCTGGTAATGAAAAACTGTTTTTT. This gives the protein CASSLNLIAAGNEKLFF.

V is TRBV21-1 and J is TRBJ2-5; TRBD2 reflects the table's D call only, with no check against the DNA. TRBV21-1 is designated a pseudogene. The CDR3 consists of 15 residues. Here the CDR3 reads CASTLREGSQGTQYF. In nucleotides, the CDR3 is TGTGCCAGCACGCTTCGGGAGGGCTCCCAAGGGACCCAGTACTTC.

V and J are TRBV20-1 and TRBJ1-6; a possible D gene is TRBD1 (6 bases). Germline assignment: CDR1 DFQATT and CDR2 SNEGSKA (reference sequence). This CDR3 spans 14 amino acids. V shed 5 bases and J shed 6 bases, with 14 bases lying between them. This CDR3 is CSAGNRVSNSPLHF. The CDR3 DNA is TGCAGTGCTGGGAACAGGGTTTCTAATTCACCCCTCCACTTT.

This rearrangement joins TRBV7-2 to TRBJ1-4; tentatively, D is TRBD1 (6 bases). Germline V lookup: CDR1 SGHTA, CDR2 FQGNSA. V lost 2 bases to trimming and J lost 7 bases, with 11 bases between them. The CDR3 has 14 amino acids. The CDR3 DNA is TGTGCCAGCAGCTTATGGGGGGCGAGTGAAAAACTGTTTTTT. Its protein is CASSLWGASEKLFF.

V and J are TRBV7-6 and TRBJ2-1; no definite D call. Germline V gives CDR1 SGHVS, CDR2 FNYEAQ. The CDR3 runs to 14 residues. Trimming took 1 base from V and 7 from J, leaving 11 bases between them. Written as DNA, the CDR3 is TGTGCCAGCAGCTTAGAGTGGACCTTGAATGAGCAGTTCTTC. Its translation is CASSLEWTLNEQFF.

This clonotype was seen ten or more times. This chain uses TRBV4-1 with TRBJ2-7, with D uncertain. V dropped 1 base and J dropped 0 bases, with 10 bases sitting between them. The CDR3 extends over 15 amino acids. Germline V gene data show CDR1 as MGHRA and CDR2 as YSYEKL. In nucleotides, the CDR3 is TGCGCCAGCAGCCAAGTGGTAGGAAGCTCCTACGAGCAGTACTTC. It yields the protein CASSQVVGSSYEQYF.

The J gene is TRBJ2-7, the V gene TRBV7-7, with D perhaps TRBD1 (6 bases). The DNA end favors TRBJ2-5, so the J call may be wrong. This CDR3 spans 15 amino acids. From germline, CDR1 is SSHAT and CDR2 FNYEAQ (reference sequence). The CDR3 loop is CASSLARGGSETQYF. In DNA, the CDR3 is TGTGCCAGCAGCTTAGCGCGTGGGGGCTCAGAGACCCAGTACTTC.

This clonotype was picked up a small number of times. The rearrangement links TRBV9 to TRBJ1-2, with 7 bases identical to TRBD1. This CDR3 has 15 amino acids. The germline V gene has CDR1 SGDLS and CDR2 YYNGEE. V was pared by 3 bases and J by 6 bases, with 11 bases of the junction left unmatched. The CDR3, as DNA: TGTGCCAGCAGCGCGACAGGGCAGTACGTGGATGGCTACACCTTC. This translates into CASSATGQYVDGYTF.

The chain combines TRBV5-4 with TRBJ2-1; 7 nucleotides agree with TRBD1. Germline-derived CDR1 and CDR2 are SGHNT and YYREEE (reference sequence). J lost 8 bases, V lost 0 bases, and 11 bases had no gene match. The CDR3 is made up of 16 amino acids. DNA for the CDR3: TGTGCCAGCAGCTTGGGTCCAGGGGGTCCTTCCGATGAGCAGTTCTTC. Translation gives CASSLGPGGPSDEQFF.

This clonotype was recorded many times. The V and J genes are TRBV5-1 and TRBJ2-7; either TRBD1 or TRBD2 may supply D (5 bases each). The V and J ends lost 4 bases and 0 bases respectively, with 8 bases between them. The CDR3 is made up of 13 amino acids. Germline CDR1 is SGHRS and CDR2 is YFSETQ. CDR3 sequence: CASSGGNSYEQYF. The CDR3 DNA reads TGCGCCAGCAGCGGGGGAAACTCCTACGAGCAGTACTTC.

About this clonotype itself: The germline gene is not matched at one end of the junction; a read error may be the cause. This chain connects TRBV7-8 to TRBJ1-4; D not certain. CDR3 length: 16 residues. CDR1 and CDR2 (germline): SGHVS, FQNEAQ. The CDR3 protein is CVSSLAMAETNEKLFF. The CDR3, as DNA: TGTGTCAGCAGCTTAGCGATGGCAGAAACTAATGAAAAACTGTTTTTT.

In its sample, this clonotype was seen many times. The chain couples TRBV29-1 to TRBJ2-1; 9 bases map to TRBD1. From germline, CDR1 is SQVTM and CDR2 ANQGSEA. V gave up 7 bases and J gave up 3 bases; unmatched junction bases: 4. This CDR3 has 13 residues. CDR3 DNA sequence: TGCAGCGCTTCGGGACAGGGCTACAATGAGCAGTTCTTC. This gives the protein CSASGQGYNEQFF.

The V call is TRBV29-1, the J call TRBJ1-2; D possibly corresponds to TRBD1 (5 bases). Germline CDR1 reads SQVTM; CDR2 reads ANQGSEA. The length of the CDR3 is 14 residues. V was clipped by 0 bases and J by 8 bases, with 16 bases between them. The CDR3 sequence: CSVEDRQAGLGYTF. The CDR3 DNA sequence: TGCAGCGTTGAAGATCGGCAGGCGGGGCTCGGCTACACCTTC.

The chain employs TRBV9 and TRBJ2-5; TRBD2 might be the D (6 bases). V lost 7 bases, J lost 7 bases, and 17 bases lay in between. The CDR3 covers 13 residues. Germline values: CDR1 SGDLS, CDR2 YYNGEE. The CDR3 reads CASEGGGAPTQYF. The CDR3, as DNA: TGTGCCAGCGAAGGTGGCGGGGCGCCGACCCAGTACTTC. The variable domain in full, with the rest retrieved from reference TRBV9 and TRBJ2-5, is DSGVTQTPKHLITATGQRVTLRCSPRSGDLSVYWYQQSLDQGLQFLIQYYNGEERAKGNILERFSAQQFPDLHSELNLSSLELGDSALYFCASEGGGAPTQYFGPGTRLLVL.

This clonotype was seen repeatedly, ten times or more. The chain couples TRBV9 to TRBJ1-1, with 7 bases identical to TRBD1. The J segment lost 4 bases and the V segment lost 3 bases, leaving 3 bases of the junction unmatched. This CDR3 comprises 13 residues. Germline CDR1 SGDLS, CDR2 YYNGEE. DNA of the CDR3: TGTGCCAGCAGCGCCCGACAGGGCACTGAAGCTTTCTTT. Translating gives CASSARQGTEAFF.

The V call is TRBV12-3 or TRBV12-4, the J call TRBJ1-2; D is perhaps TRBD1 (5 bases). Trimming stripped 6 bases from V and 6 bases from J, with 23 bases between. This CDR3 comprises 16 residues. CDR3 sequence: CASSLTPGRTLDGYTF. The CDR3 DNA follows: TGTGCCAGCAGCTTAACGCCAGGGCGAACCCTCGATGGCTACACCTTC.

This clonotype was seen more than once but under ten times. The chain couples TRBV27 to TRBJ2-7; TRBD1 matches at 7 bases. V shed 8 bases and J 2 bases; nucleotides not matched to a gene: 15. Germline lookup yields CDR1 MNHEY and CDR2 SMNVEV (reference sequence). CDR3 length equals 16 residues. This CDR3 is CASYLTTGTAPYEQYF. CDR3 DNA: TGTGCCAGCTACTTGACCACCGGGACAGCACCCTACGAGCAGTACTTC.

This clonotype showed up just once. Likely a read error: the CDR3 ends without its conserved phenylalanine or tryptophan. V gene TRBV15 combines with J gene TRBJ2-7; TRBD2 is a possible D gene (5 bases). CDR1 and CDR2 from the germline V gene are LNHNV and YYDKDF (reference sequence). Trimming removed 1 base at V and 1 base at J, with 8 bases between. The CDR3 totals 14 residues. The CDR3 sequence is CATSRVGNSYEQYC. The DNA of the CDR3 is TGTGCCACCAGCAGAGTCGGGAATTCCTACGAGCAGTACTGC.